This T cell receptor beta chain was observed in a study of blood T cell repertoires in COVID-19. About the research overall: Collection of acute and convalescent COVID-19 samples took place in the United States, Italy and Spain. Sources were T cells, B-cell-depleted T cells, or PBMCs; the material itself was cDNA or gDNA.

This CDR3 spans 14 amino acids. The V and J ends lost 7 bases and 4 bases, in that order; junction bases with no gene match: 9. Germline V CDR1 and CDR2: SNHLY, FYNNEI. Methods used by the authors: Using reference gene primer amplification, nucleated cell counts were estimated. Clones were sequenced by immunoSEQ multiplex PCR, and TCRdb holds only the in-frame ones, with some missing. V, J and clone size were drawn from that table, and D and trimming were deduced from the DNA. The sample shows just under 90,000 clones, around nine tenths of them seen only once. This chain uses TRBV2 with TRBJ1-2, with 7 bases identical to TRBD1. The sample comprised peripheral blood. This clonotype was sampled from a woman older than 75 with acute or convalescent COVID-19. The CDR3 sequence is CASKRGPAIYGYTF. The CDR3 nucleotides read TGTGCCAGCAAAAGGGGGCCGGCCATCTATGGCTACACCTTC.